The 29 T cell receptor beta chains below were found in one sample sequenced in a study of T cell responses to AZD1222 COVID-19 vaccine (dated by TCRdb to about 2021). Library prep was done by the immunoSEQ multiplex PCR assay. TCRdb retrieved this table from immuneACCESS and kept in-frame rearrangements only. Not all clones are present; in checked studies, unresolved V genes account for under half, and no reason is known for the remainder. Here the sample has about 100,000 clones; more than 70% occur a single time. The ten largest clones capture about 10% of the sample. This specimen's time point label, interpreted: about 28 days (+/-7) after the second vaccine dose. The sample was peripheral blood, taken 28 days after the second AZD1222 dose. The receptors come from an adult who received the AZD1222 COVID-19 vaccine.

The rearrangement joins TRBV5-1 to TRBJ2-1; 11 nucleotides align to TRBD2. The CDR3 consists of 16 residues. The junction had 9 bases not matched to a gene; V was cut back by 0 bases and J by 10 bases. CDR1 and CDR2 from the germline V gene are SGHRS and YFSETQ. The CDR3 region is CASSLGLTSGGDEQFF. CDR3 DNA sequence: TGCGCCAGCAGCTTGGGTTTAACTAGCGGGGGTGACGAGCAGTTCTTC.

The chain carries TRBV6-4 and TRBJ2-2; weak D call: TRBD1 (6 bases). Germline CDR1 MRHNA, CDR2 SNTAGT. Trimming removed 6 bases at V and 4 bases at J, with 12 bases between. This CDR3 contains 14 residues. For the CDR3, the DNA is TGTGCCAGCAGACCGGACAGCACCACCGGGGAGCTGTTTTTT. Translation gives CASRPDSTTGELFF.

The rearrangement links TRBV5-1 to TRBJ2-5; D might be TRBD1 or TRBD2, each matching 5 bases. The CDR3 spans 12 residues. Trimming removed 4 bases from V and 4 bases from J, with 8 bases in between. Germline V lookup: CDR1 SGHRS, CDR2 YFSETQ. The CDR3 here is CASSRDPETQYF. CDR3 nucleotides: TGCGCCAGCAGCCGGGACCCAGAGACCCAGTACTTC.

This rearrangement joins TRBV18 to TRBJ1-3, with D possibly matching TRBD1 (6 bases). The CDR3 extends over 15 amino acids. V was trimmed by 6 bases and J by 4 bases, leaving 16 bases between them. Germline CDR1 is KGHSH and CDR2 is LQKENI. The CDR3 coding sequence is TGTGCCAGCTCGCCAGGTTGGGGGCGAGGAAACACCATATATTTT. Amino acid sequence: CASSPGWGRGNTIYF.

The chain uses TRBV7-2 and TRBJ2-1; 9 bases match TRBD2. CDR1 and CDR2 (germline): SGHTA, FQGNSA. J was trimmed by 8 bases and V by 5 bases; bases with no gene match: 13. The CDR3 is 16 residues long. The CDR3 loop reads CASSPRGAGGVDEQFF. CDR3 nucleotides: TGTGCCAGCAGCCCTCGCGGGGCGGGAGGGGTTGATGAGCAGTTCTTC.

This clone has more than one count but fewer than ten. The chain uses TRBV28 and TRBJ1-4; D gene ambiguous. Per germline, CDR1 MDHEN and CDR2 SYDVKM. The CDR3 is 18 residues long. The ends were cut back, 3 bases at V and 7 bases at J, with 24 bases in the middle. The CDR3 is CASSFSPPGRVNSEKLFF. The CDR3 DNA reads as TGTGCCAGCAGTTTCTCCCCCCCGGGGAGGGTCAATAGTGAAAAACTGTTTTTT.

This clone came up once. This chain links TRBV7-2 with TRBJ2-1; 7 bases map to TRBD2. Trimming removed 4 bases from V and 5 bases from J; junction bases left unmatched: 11. Germline V CDR1 and CDR2: SGHTA, FQGNSA. The CDR3 contains 16 residues. The CDR3 here is CASSYNGRDYNNEQFF. DNA for the CDR3: TGTGCCAGCAGCTACAACGGCCGGGACTATAACAATGAGCAGTTCTTC.

The chain couples TRBV7-2 to TRBJ2-1; unclear D gene. Germline values: CDR1 SGHTA, CDR2 FQGNSA. This CDR3 contains 13 residues. Between the trimmed V and J ends, which lost 8 bases and 4 bases, there was a span of 12 bases. The CDR3 DNA follows: TGTGCCAGCGGAGAAGCCCTTTACAATGAGCAGTTCTTC. It codes for CASGEALYNEQFF.

V gene TRBV30 combines with J gene TRBJ2-6; 9 bases map to TRBD1. CDR3 length: 18 residues. The V and J ends lost 3 bases and 0 bases, in that order; junction bases with no gene match: 9. Germline V lookup: CDR1 GTSNPN, CDR2 SVGIG (reference sequence). CDR3 residues: CAWRAGTGPLSGANVLTF. CDR3 bases: TGTGCCTGGAGGGCCGGGACAGGGCCCCTCTCTGGGGCCAACGTCCTGACTTTC.

The chain carries TRBV6-4 and TRBJ2-6, with a tentative D call TRBD1 (5 bases). Germline CDR1 reads MRHNA; CDR2 reads SNTAGT. Trimming shortened V by 5 bases and J by 0 bases, and 8 bases separated the two germline ends. The CDR3 contains 15 residues. CDR3: CASSPQGSGANVLTF. CDR3 DNA sequence: TGTGCCAGCAGTCCTCAGGGCTCTGGGGCCAACGTCCTGACTTTC.

The chain couples TRBV9 to TRBJ2-3; 8 positions match TRBD1. The CDR3 is made up of 16 amino acids. In germline, CDR1 is SGDLS, CDR2 YYNGEE. J lost 1 base, V lost 3 bases, and 7 bases had no gene match. The DNA for the CDR3 is TGTGCCAGCAGCGAGGAAGGGGGACAGGGCACAGATACGCAGTATTTT. It yields the protein CASSEEGGQGTDTQYF.

The CDR3 sequence is CASSARTGGLNEQFF. In DNA form, the CDR3 reads TGTGCCAGCAGCGCGCGGACGGGGGGCCTCAATGAGCAGTTCTTC. This chain uses TRBV7-3 with TRBJ2-1; D is perhaps TRBD2 (7 bases). CDR1 and CDR2 (germline): SGHTA, FQGTGA. CDR3 length equals 15 residues. Trimming stripped 5 bases from V and 6 bases from J, with 17 bases between.

This clone appeared a few times. The chain carries TRBV6-1 and TRBJ1-4; D is ambiguous. Looked up from germline, CDR1 is MNHNS and CDR2 is SASEGT. The V gene lost 3 bases and the J gene lost 8 bases, with 13 bases spanning the gap. CDR3 length equals 14 residues. CDR3 amino acids: CASSDGKEREKLFF. CDR3 DNA sequence: TGTGCCAGCAGTGACGGGAAGGAGAGGGAAAAACTGTTTTTT.

The chain is built from TRBV28 and TRBJ1-2; tentative D call: TRBD1 (5 bases). Germline-derived CDR1 and CDR2 are MDHEN and SYDVKM. The CDR3 sequence is 12 residues long. V lost 5 bases and J 4 bases, leaving 8 bases between the germline ends. The CDR3 DNA reads TGTGCCAGCAGTCTCGGGGGCTATGGCTACACCTTC. Its protein is CASSLGGYGYTF.

V usage is TRBV11-2 and J usage is TRBJ1-1; TRBD1 might be the D (6 bases). Germline values: CDR1 SGHAT, CDR2 FQNNGV. The CDR3 totals 15 residues. V lost 1 base to trimming and J lost 4 bases, with 13 bases between them. In DNA, the CDR3 is TGTGCCAGCAGCTTAGCCGGACAGCTTTTCACTGAAGCTTTCTTT. It encodes CASSLAGQLFTEAFF.

This clone was detected once. V gene TRBV28 combines with J gene TRBJ2-7; TRBD2 matches at 13 bases. With 2 bases clipped from V and 0 bases from J, the junction kept 7 bases outside the gene matches. This CDR3 spans 18 amino acids. Per germline, CDR1 MDHEN and CDR2 SYDVKM. The CDR3 loop is CASSLELAGGRSSYEQYF. The CDR3 DNA reads TGTGCCAGCAGTTTAGAACTAGCGGGAGGGCGAAGCTCCTACGAGCAGTACTTC.

The genes are TRBV30 and TRBJ1-5, with 9 bases that match TRBD1. This CDR3 has 14 residues. The trim removed 6 bases at V and 5 bases at J, leaving 8 bases unmatched. Germline values: CDR1 GTSNPN, CDR2 SVGIG (reference sequence). Here the CDR3 reads CACQTGGFDQPQHF. The CDR3 nucleotides are TGTGCCTGCCAAACAGGGGGCTTCGATCAGCCCCAGCATTTT.

This sequence joins TRBV6-5 and TRBJ1-2; D may be TRBD1 (5 bases). V was cut by 5 bases and J by 4 bases, with 11 bases left in between. This CDR3 is 13 amino acids long. Germline V gives CDR1 MNHEY, CDR2 SVGAGI. The CDR3 region is CASSNGGGYGYTF. The CDR3 DNA follows: TGTGCCAGCAGTAACGGGGGGGGCTATGGCTACACCTTC.

A note on this clone: This same CDR3 is encoded by further DNA sequences in the sample. The chain carries TRBV29-1 and TRBJ1-2; 7 nucleotides align to TRBD1. V trimming: 7 bases; J trimming: 2 bases; junction bases outside the gene matches: 4. The CDR3 is 12 residues long. Looked up from germline, CDR1 is SQVTM and CDR2 is ANQGSEA. CDR3 region: CSGETGNYGYTF. The CDR3 DNA follows: TGCAGCGGAGAGACAGGGAACTATGGCTACACCTTC.

The genes are TRBV19 and TRBJ1-5; 7 positions agree with TRBD1. CDR1 and CDR2 from the germline V gene are LNHDA and SQIVND (reference sequence). CDR3 size: 18 residues. The V segment lost 4 bases and the J segment 0 bases; nucleotides outside the gene matches: 12. The DNA of the CDR3 is TGTGCCAGTAGTACCCGGACAGGAACGCCTTATAGCAATCAGCCCCAGCATTTT. Protein product: CASSTRTGTPYSNQPQHF.

This chain connects TRBV5-6 to TRBJ2-3, with 9 positions matching TRBD2. This CDR3 has 16 residues. Germline V gives CDR1 SGHDT, CDR2 YYEEEE. The V gene end was trimmed by 0 bases and the J gene end by 3 bases; junction bases not matched to a gene: 5. DNA for the CDR3: TGTGCCAGCAGCTTGGCCAAAAGCGGGAGGACAGATACGCAGTATTTT. Translation: CASSLAKSGRTDTQYF.

The chain employs TRBV30 and TRBJ1-1, with D hard to call. V lost 3 bases to trimming and J lost 2 bases, with 1 base between them. The length of the CDR3 is 10 residues. Germline V CDR1 and CDR2: GTSNPN, SVGIG (reference sequence). CDR3 sequence: CAWSNTEAFF. The CDR3 DNA follows: TGTGCCTGGAGCAACACTGAAGCTTTCTTT.

The chain's CDR3 is CASSPGGTSGNNEQFF. DNA for the CDR3: TGTGCCAGCTCACCAGGTGGGACTAGCGGAAACAATGAGCAGTTCTTC. The chain carries TRBV18 and TRBJ2-1; 11 bases align to TRBD2. J gave up 5 bases and V 2 bases, and 5 bases lay outside the gene matches. CDR1 KGHSH and CDR2 LQKENI come from the germline V gene. This CDR3 comprises 16 residues.

V usage is TRBV12-3 or TRBV12-4 and J usage is TRBJ2-7; 7 nucleotides line up with TRBD1. The CDR3 length is 13 residues. V shed 6 bases and J 0 bases; nucleotides not matched to a gene: 2. CDR3 bases: TGTGCCAGCAGGCCAGGGGGCTCCTACGAGCAGTACTTC. Translation gives CASRPGGSYEQYF.

This rearrangement joins TRBV10-3 to TRBJ2-7, with a possible D match to TRBD1 (5 bases). V dropped 11 bases and J dropped 3 bases, with 20 bases sitting between them. In germline, CDR1 is ENHRY, CDR2 SYGVKD. The CDR3 contains 14 residues. The DNA of the CDR3 is TGTGCCGTCCAGGGCCAGGCAGGGTTCTACGAGCAGTACTTC. Translation: CAVQGQAGFYEQYF.

This clone was found a few times. CDR3 in amino acids: CATSSLGRDQPQHF. The DNA for the CDR3 is TGTGCCACCTCCTCCCTAGGCCGAGACCAGCCCCAGCATTTT. The chain carries TRBV19 and TRBJ1-5; D is unclear. V was clipped by 10 bases and J by 7 bases, with 20 bases between them. The V gene's germline CDR1 is LNHDA and CDR2 SQIVND (reference sequence). The CDR3 contains 14 residues.

The CDR3 DNA sequence: TGCAGCGTTGGATTAGGCCCCGGGACCCAAATCACAGATACGCAGTATTTT. Translation: CSVGLGPGTQITDTQYF. The rearrangement uses TRBV29-1 and TRBJ2-3, with D tentatively TRBD1 or TRBD2 (5 bases each). This CDR3 is built from 17 residues. The V and J ends lost 4 bases and 2 bases respectively, with 22 bases between them. Germline CDR1 is SQVTM and CDR2 is ANQGSEA.

The chain combines TRBV2 with TRBJ2-7; 9 bases agree with TRBD1. This CDR3 has 13 amino acids. J gave up 3 bases and V 7 bases, and 4 bases lay outside the gene matches. Per the germline V gene, CDR1 is SNHLY and CDR2 is FYNNEI. The CDR3 here is CASITTGGYEQYF. CDR3 in DNA: TGTGCCAGCATCACGACAGGGGGCTACGAGCAGTACTTC.

The chain links TRBV10-3 to TRBJ2-2; D gene ambiguous. There are 15 residues in the CDR3. CDR1 and CDR2 (germline): ENHRY, SYGVKD. Deletions cut 10 bases from V and 1 base from J, with 16 bases between. The CDR3 DNA reads TGTGCCACCCTTTCTGGGCAGGTGAACACCGGGGAGCTGTTTTTT. The encoded protein is CATLSGQVNTGELFF.